This T cell receptor beta chain was captured by sequencing in a study of T cell clusters in autoimmune cytopenias. One tube held mixed TRB-A and TRB-B primer pools for touch-down PCR. TCRdb reprocessed the multiplex PCR reads and keeps a single row for each CDR3 protein, giving no DNA. The ten top clones account for roughly a quarter, within a sample of some 4,800 distinct CDR3 sequences. About 37,500 genome equivalents of blood DNA were amplified for TRB. CDR3 size: 16 residues. Germline CDR1 is SGHRS and CDR2 is YFSETQ. With respect to this clonotype: Its antigen is unidentified.

Whole-study findings and limits: Comparing secondary cytopenia with chronic lymphocytic leukemia showed no cluster-lack signature, apparently masked by lymphoma repertoire. Functional roles of the in silico T cell clusters still await experimental validation.

This sample also appeared in a second study, on T cell repertoires in aging, cancer and after chemotherapy. As that report states: Age-matched healthy donors had significantly more diverse, less clonal blood TCR repertoires than untreated cancer patients. In cancer patients, declining TCR diversity with age involved lost richness and lost evenness.

The TCR comes from a human donor in good health. Sequencing input: peripheral blood. The chain employs TRBV5-1 and TRBJ1-6. The CDR3 loop reads CASSLDGVGLNSPLHF.